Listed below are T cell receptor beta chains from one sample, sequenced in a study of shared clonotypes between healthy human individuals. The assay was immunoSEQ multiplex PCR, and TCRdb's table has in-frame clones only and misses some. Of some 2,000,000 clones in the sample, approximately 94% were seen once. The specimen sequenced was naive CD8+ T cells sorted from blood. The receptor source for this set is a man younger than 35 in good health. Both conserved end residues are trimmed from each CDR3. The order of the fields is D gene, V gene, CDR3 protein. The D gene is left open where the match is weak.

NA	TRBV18	ASSPATGTNSPLH
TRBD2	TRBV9	ASSDGLAGGPDEQF
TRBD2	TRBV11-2	ASSSGTSGYEQY
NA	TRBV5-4	ASSSLTGELF
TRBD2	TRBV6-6	ASSFLLAGVEEQY
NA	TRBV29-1	SVADGGWGTDTQY
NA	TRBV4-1	ASSQAVGDVSNQPQH
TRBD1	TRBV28	ATEHRGDNSPLH
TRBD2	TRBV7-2	ASSLLAGANEQY
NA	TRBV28	ASSVPKSYEQY
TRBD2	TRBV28	ASSTQGGDTQY
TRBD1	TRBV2	ASKPPGGLYGYT
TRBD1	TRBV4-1	ASSQQGVNEQF
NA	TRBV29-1	SVEDPGAYEQY